One and the same sample provided the 13 T cell receptor beta chains below, sequenced in a study of blood T cells in healthy people across ages. It was with a sample-barcoded 5' primer and a J-beta primer mix that a second PCR of roughly 6 to 12 cycles was run. TCRdb re-called the 5' RACE reads with MiXCR, one entry per CDR3 protein. The profile shows about a million distinct CDR3 sequences, about 48% of them singletons. Source material: blood. These receptors all stem from a man younger than 40 in good health.

This clonotype was recorded many times. The V and J genes are TRBV7-9 and TRBJ1-4; a weak D match, TRBD1 (5 bases). The germline V and J ends were trimmed by 5 bases and 2 bases, with 12 bases remaining between them. The CDR3 length is 15 residues. Germline V CDR1 and CDR2: SEHNR, FQNEAQ (reference sequence). CDR3 amino acids: CASSRGEGTNEKLFF. DNA for the CDR3: TGTGCCAGCAGCCGCGGGGAGGGGACTAATGAAAAACTGTTTTTT.

Comments on this clonotype: Germline and junction disagree at one end, which may indicate a read error. The gene calls are TRBV12-3 or TRBV12-4 and TRBJ2-1; 12 positions match TRBD2. This CDR3 contains 16 residues. CDR3 loop: CACSLGWASGGAAQFF. CDR3 nucleotide sequence: TGTGCCTGCAGTTTAGGATGGGCTAGCGGGGGGGCCGCGCAGTTCTTC.

The rearrangement joins TRBV29-1 to TRBJ1-2; 11 nucleotides match TRBD1. The CDR3 sequence is 13 residues long. Looked up from germline, CDR1 is SQVTM and CDR2 is ANQGSEA. V was pared by 7 bases and J by 6 bases, with 7 bases of the junction left unmatched. Here the CDR3 DNA reads TGCAGCGGCGCCGGGACAGGGGGTAATGGCTACACCTTC. Protein product: CSGAGTGGNGYTF.

V gene TRBV12-3 or TRBV12-4 combines with J gene TRBJ2-3, with D perhaps given as TRBD1 or TRBD2 (5 bases each). Trimming removed 8 bases at V and 2 bases at J, with 20 bases between. CDR3 length equals 16 residues. In DNA, the CDR3 is TGTGCCAGCTCCCCCGGCGGCGAGGGGACCACAGATACGCAGTATTTT. Its translation is CASSPGGEGTTDTQYF.

This clonotype has a handful of counts. CDR3 amino acids: CASSLGEHSYEQYF. The DNA of the CDR3 is TGTGCCAGCAGTTTAGGCGAACACTCCTACGAGCAGTACTTC. The gene calls are TRBV27 and TRBJ2-7; no firm D call. Germline CDR1 MNHEY, CDR2 SMNVEV (reference sequence). This CDR3 comprises 14 residues. V was cut by 2 bases and J by 0 bases, with 8 bases left in between.

The genes are TRBV2 and TRBJ1-6; TRBD1 might be the D (6 bases). The CDR3 is 15 residues long. Trimming took off 8 bases at V and 0 bases at J, with 11 bases between the two ends. Germline assignment: CDR1 SNHLY and CDR2 FYNNEI. The CDR3 region is CASGGQSSYNSPLHF. In DNA form, the CDR3 reads TGTGCCAGCGGAGGACAGAGCTCCTATAATTCACCCCTCCACTTT.

The CDR3 region has the DNA TGCGCCAGCAGCCAAGTTTTCATGGATAGCAATCAGCCCCAGCATTTT. Translation gives CASSQVFMDSNQPQHF. V gene TRBV4-1 combines with J gene TRBJ1-5; D gene ambiguous. Germline CDR1 reads MGHRA; CDR2 reads YSYEKL. V lost 1 base and J lost 0, with 10 bases in between. The CDR3 consists of 16 residues.

This clonotype was seen a handful of times. The rearrangement links TRBV7-2 to TRBJ2-3; no clear D. In germline, CDR1 is SGHTA, CDR2 FQGNSA. The CDR3 contains 11 residues. Trimming removed 8 bases at V and 8 bases at J, with 11 bases between. CDR3: CASSNGGTQYF. The CDR3 DNA reads TGTGCCAGCTCCAACGGTGGTACGCAGTATTTT.

For this clonotype: One base separates it from a far larger clone, so it is likely a read error. The rearrangement uses TRBV12-3 or TRBV12-4 and TRBJ2-1; 7 bases line up with TRBD2. This CDR3 has 15 amino acids. DNA for the CDR3: TGTGTCAGCAGTTTATCGGGGGGCTCCTACAATGAGCAGTTCTTC. Its translation is CVSSLSGGSYNEQFF.

The rearrangement joins TRBV30 to TRBJ2-7; 7 bases line up with TRBD1. V was clipped by 4 bases and J by 2 bases; unmatched bases: 8. This CDR3 is built from 14 residues. Germline loops: CDR1 GTSNPN, CDR2 SVGIG (reference sequence). CDR3: CAWNRGTAAYEQYF. The CDR3 bases are TGTGCCTGGAATAGGGGGACAGCCGCCTACGAGCAGTACTTC.

Details on this clonotype: With a much larger clone just one base away, this may be a read error. The rearrangement joins TRBV3-1 to TRBJ2-1, with D possibly TRBD1 on 6 matching bases. The V end lost 8 bases, the J end lost 3 bases, and 17 bases lay between the germline ends. This CDR3 comprises 15 residues. Germline values: CDR1 LGHDT, CDR2 YNNKEL (reference sequence). The CDR3 reads CASWPDVGGYNEQFF. The DNA of the CDR3 is TGTGCCAGCTGGCCTGACGTAGGGGGCTACAATGAGCAGTTCTTC.

A few counts support this clonotype. The chain links TRBV3-1 to TRBJ2-7, with 7 bases matching TRBD2. The germline V gene has CDR1 LGHDT and CDR2 YNNKEL (reference sequence). This CDR3 contains 16 residues. The ends lost 4 bases at V and 0 bases at J; junction bases unmatched: 9. The CDR3 reads CASSPNPGLTSYEQYF. In nucleotides, the CDR3 is TGTGCCAGCAGCCCTAATCCGGGACTAACCTCCTACGAGCAGTACTTC.

This clonotype was counted only a few times. The rearrangement links TRBV11-1 to TRBJ2-1; 8 bases align to TRBD1. The V gene's germline CDR1 is SGHAT and CDR2 FQDESV (reference sequence). The V segment lost 0 bases and the J segment 5 bases; nucleotides outside the gene matches: 3. The CDR3 has 15 amino acids. DNA for the CDR3: TGTGCCAGCAGCTTAGCTCAGGGGGCTGACAATGAGCAGTTCTTC. This sequence encodes CASSLAQGADNEQFF.